A selection of T cell receptor beta chains follows, all from one sample in a study of graft-versus-host responses after intestinal transplantation. These receptors lack a known antigen. The protocol was immunoSEQ multiplex PCR, while the TCRdb copy is restricted to in-frame clones and leaves out a portion. The sample contains 140,000 or so clones, about nine tenths of which appear only once. The sample in question was unstimulated CD4+ T cells sorted from spleen or lymph node cells, obtained before intestinal transplant. The receptors here all came from a human donor who received an intestinal transplant. Both conserved end residues are part of each CDR3. The order of the fields is J gene, clone size, V gene, D gene, CDR3 DNA, CDR3 protein. The D gene is left open where the match is weak. Clone size is shown for a subset of rows, as once, few, many or a class of expanded clone.

TRBJ2-6	-	TRBV2	-	TGTGCCAGCAGTGAACTGGCTTCTGGGGCCAACGTCCTGACTTTC	CASSELASGANVLTF
TRBJ2-2	-	TRBV5-1	-	TGCGCCAGCAGCCTGGTGGGGGGCTACACCGGGGAGCTGTTTTTT	CASSLVGGYTGELFF
TRBJ1-1	-	TRBV11-2	-	TGTGCCAGCAGCACTAGGATGGACACCCGTGAAGCTTTCTTT	CASSTRMDTREAFF
TRBJ1-1	once	TRBV19	TRBD1	TGTGCCAGTAGTCTGGGACAGATGGCTGAAGCTTTCTTT	CASSLGQMAEAFF
TRBJ2-3	-	TRBV19	TRBD1	TGTGCCAGTAGCACTAGGACAGGGGGCTGGGATACGCAGTATTTT	CASSTRTGGWDTQYF
TRBJ2-7	-	TRBV5-1	-	TGCGCCAGCAGTCGGGTTAGTCGTGCCTTCTACGAGCAGTACTTC	CASSRVSRAFYEQYF
TRBJ1-2	-	TRBV30	TRBD1	TGTGCCTGGAGTCGAGGGACAGACTATGGCTACACCTTC	CAWSRGTDYGYTF
TRBJ2-5	-	TRBV21-1	-	TGTGCCAGCAGCAAGGGAACAAGGAGCCTCCAGTACTTC	CASSKGTRSLQYF
TRBJ2-5	few	TRBV11-3	-	TGTGCCAGCAGCTTAGATGGGGCAGCCAGGCAAGAGACCCAGTACTTC	CASSLDGAARQETQYF
TRBJ2-7	-	TRBV7-9	-	TGTGCCAGCAGCCTCGGGACACCAGGTACCTACGAGCAGTACTTC	CASSLGTPGTYEQYF
TRBJ2-5	-	TRBV4-1	-	TGCGCCAGCAGCCAAGCTCGGACATCGGGGTACCAAGAGACCCAGTACTTC	CASSQARTSGYQETQYF
TRBJ1-2	-	TRBV5-5	TRBD1	TGTGCCAGCAGCTTAACAGACAGGGGGGATGGCTACACCTTC	CASSLTDRGDGYTF
TRBJ2-7	-	TRBV7-2	TRBD2	TGTGCCAGCAGCTTAGGACTAGCGGCCGGGTACGAGCAGTACTTC	CASSLGLAAGYEQYF
TRBJ2-7	-	TRBV30	TRBD1	TGTGCCTGGAGTAAGACAGGGGCGATATCCTACGAGCAGTACTTC	CAWSKTGAISYEQYF
TRBJ1-5	-	TRBV2	-	TGTGCCAGCCGGAGGCAGGGGTTTCAGCCCCAGCATTTT	CASRRQGFQPQHF
TRBJ1-1	-	TRBV28	-	TGTGCCAGCAGTCCCGCGACAGGGAACACTGAAGCTTTCTTT	CASSPATGNTEAFF
TRBJ2-1	-	TRBV10-3	-	TGTGCCATCAGCCTTAGCAATGAGCAGTTCTTC	CAISLSNEQFF
TRBJ1-5	-	TRBV11-2	-	TGTGCCAGCAGCTCCGGCTGGGTCAGCAATCAGCCCCAGCATTTT	CASSSGWVSNQPQHF
TRBJ2-1	-	TRBV19	-	TGTGCCAGTAGTATTGGGGGGCCCTACAATGAGCAGTTCTTC	CASSIGGPYNEQFF
TRBJ1-3	-	TRBV7-9	-	TGTGCCAGCAGCCCAACTACAGGGCTTGGAAACACCATATATTTT	CASSPTTGLGNTIYF
TRBJ2-7	-	TRBV21-1	-	TGTGCCAGCGGCAAAGCGGAGGAGGTAGCTCCGGGGGGACCCGAGCAGTACTTC	CASGKAEEVAPGGPEQYF
TRBJ2-1	-	TRBV15	TRBD2	TGTGCCACCAGCAGCAGGACTAGTAATGTAAATGAGCAGTTCTTC	CATSSRTSNVNEQFF
TRBJ2-1	-	TRBV7-3	TRBD2	TGTGCCAGCAGCCCGACTAGCGGGAGGGCCAGGGACAATGAGCAGTTCTTC	CASSPTSGRARDNEQFF
TRBJ2-7	-	TRBV28	-	TGTGCCAGCAGTTTGCAAAGGGAGGTCGACGAGCAGTACTTC	CASSLQREVDEQYF
TRBJ2-7	once	TRBV25-1	-	TGTGCCAGCAGTGCGACGGGAGTCGACTACGAGCAGTACTTC	CASSATGVDYEQYF
TRBJ1-4	-	TRBV28	-	TGTGCCAGCAGTTTGACAGTTAATGAAAAACTGTTTTTT	CASSLTVNEKLFF
TRBJ2-7	-	TRBV7-2	-	TGTGCCAGCAGCTTAGCCCCGGGGGCCTCCTACGAGCAGTACTTC	CASSLAPGASYEQYF
TRBJ1-4	-	TRBV19	TRBD1	TGTGCCAGTAGCCTCCGGACAGGGCCTTATGAACTGTTTTTT	CASSLRTGPYELFF
TRBJ2-3	-	TRBV28	-	TGTGCCAGCAGTTGGCAGGGGGGGGGAGATACGCAGTATTTT	CASSWQGGGDTQYF
TRBJ2-5	-	TRBV7-7	-	TGTGCTAGCAGCTTAGGGCGGTACCAAGAGACCCAGTACTTC	CASSLGRYQETQYF
TRBJ2-5	-	TRBV2	-	TGTGCCAGCAGTGGGAACCAAGAGACCCAGTACTTC	CASSGNQETQYF
TRBJ1-4	-	TRBV5-1	TRBD1	TGCGCCAGCAGCTGGGACAGGGGAGGAGAAAAACTGTTTTTT	CASSWDRGGEKLFF
TRBJ2-2	-	TRBV29-1	TRBD1	TGCAGCGCCGGGACAGGCAACACCGGGGAGCTGTTTTTT	CSAGTGNTGELFF
TRBJ2-5	-	TRBV28	TRBD2	TGTGCCAGCAGTTCCCTCGGACTAGCGTTTACTACGAGGCAGTACTTC	CASSSLGLAFTTRQYF
TRBJ2-3	-	TRBV11-1	-	TGTGCCAGCAGCTCGTGGGGGGATACGCAGTATTTT	CASSSWGDTQYF
TRBJ1-1	-	TRBV30	-	TGTGCCTGGAGTGTATTAAGTTTACCTGAAGCTTTCTTT	CAWSVLSLPEAFF
TRBJ1-2	-	TRBV7-6	-	TGTGCCAGCAGCTTGGGGGATGATGGCTACACCTTC	CASSLGDDGYTF